This entry is about one T cell receptor beta chain. Original data processing: Using reference gene primer amplification, nucleated cell counts were estimated. Using immunoSEQ multiplex PCR, the repertoire was profiled, and TCRdb retains in-frame clones only, with some absent. V, J and clone size reflect that table, while D and trimming were determined from the DNA. The data contain about 88,000 clones, 75% to 90% of them singletons. Germline values: CDR1 LNHNV, CDR2 YYDKDF (reference sequence). This CDR3 comprises 14 residues. V lost 4 bases to trimming and J lost 7 bases, with 16 bases between them. These data originate in a study of blood T cell repertoires in COVID-19. At the level of the study: Some COVID-19 samples were acute and others convalescent; all came from the United States, Italy and Spain. From T cells, B-cell-depleted T cells, or PBMCs came the material, which was cDNA or gDNA.

The chain combines TRBV15 with TRBJ1-2; tentative D call: TRBD1 (6 bases). Sequencing was done on a sample of peripheral blood. This TCR was recovered from a male donor with acute or convalescent COVID-19. The CDR3 spells CATSNYTGKGGYTF. CDR3 in DNA: TGTGCCACCAGCAACTATACAGGGAAGGGTGGCTACACCTTC.